One sample yielded the 7 T cell receptor beta chains listed below, sequenced in a study of T cell changes during pregnancy in multiple sclerosis. The assay was immunoSEQ multiplex PCR, and TCRdb's table has in-frame clones only and misses some. The sample lists approximately 79,000 clones; more than 80% were seen once. The sample was CD4+ T cells from peripheral blood mononuclear cells, taken before pregnancy. These receptors came from a female donor with multiple sclerosis, enrolled in a pregnancy study.

The CDR3 loop is CASSQRPGFHYGYTF. The CDR3 region has the DNA TGTGCCAGCAGTCAGAGACCGGGGTTCCACTATGGCTACACCTTC. This sequence joins TRBV27 and TRBJ1-2; D call uncertain. Trimming took off 5 bases at V and 3 bases at J, with 16 bases between the two ends. The CDR3 is made up of 15 amino acids. The germline gives CDR1 MNHEY, CDR2 SMNVEV (reference sequence).

This chain uses TRBV7-3 with TRBJ1-2; no clear D gene. Trimming shortened V by 5 bases and J by 0 bases, and 19 bases separated the two germline ends. The germline CDR1 and CDR2 sequences are SGHTA and FQGTGA. This CDR3 has 17 amino acids. CDR3: CASSPEGGLGANYGYTF. CDR3 nucleotide sequence: TGTGCCAGCAGCCCCGAAGGAGGGCTAGGAGCTAACTATGGCTACACCTTC. The full variable domain, rest sourced from reference TRBV7-3 and TRBJ1-2, is GAGVSQTPSNKVTEKGKYVELRCDPISGHTALYWYRQSLGQGPEFLIYFQGTGAADDSGLPNDRFFAVRPEGSVSTLKIQRTERGDSAVYLCASSPEGGLGANYGYTFGSGTRLTVV.

V gene TRBV6-1 combines with J gene TRBJ1-5, with a weak D call TRBD1 (5 bases). The V end was cut by 6 bases, the J end by 3 bases, with 9 bases between. Germline loops: CDR1 MNHNS, CDR2 SASEGT. CDR3 length: 13 residues. The CDR3 loop is CASSREYNQPQHF. The CDR3 DNA follows: TGTGCCAGCAGCAGGGAATACAATCAGCCCCAGCATTTT.

The J gene is TRBJ2-5, the V gene TRBV5-4, with 8 bases fitting TRBD2. The germline V gene has CDR1 SGHNT and CDR2 YYREEE (reference sequence). The CDR3 is 14 amino acids. V dropped 5 bases and J dropped 13; count of bases not matched to a gene: 16. The CDR3 DNA sequence: TGTGCCAGCAGTCTTCCGGGGGGGCTGGGTCTGCTGTACTTC. Protein product: CASSLPGGLGLLYF.

The CDR3, as DNA: TGTGCCAGCAGCTTAAGTGGTGGGACAGGGGGCAGGAATGAGCAGTTCTTC. Amino acids: CASSLSGGTGGRNEQFF. The chain couples TRBV7-3 to TRBJ2-1, with 12 bases aligning to TRBD1. The CDR3 length is 17 residues. Germline V gene lookup returns CDR1 SGHTA and CDR2 FQGTGA. V trimming: 1 base; J trimming: 7 bases; junction bases outside the gene matches: 8.

This sequence joins TRBV6-5 and TRBJ1-1, with TRBD1 identical over 7 bases. Germline CDR1 reads MNHEY; CDR2 reads SVGAGI. V shed 6 bases, J shed 4 bases, and the junction held 5 bases outside the gene matches. The CDR3 spans 13 residues. CDR3 region: CASSQTGPTEAFF. Written as DNA, the CDR3 is TGTGCCAGCAGCCAGACAGGGCCCACTGAAGCTTTCTTT.

The chain recombines TRBV18 with TRBJ2-4; 8 nucleotides line up with TRBD1. The CDR3 has 14 amino acids. The V and J ends lost 3 bases and 9 bases, in that order; junction bases with no gene match: 7. Germline V gene lookup returns CDR1 KGHSH and CDR2 LQKENI. The CDR3 loop reads CASSPTGGFAIQYF. The CDR3 DNA follows: TGTGCCAGCTCACCCACAGGGGGGTTTGCCATTCAGTACTTC.